The present T cell receptor (beta chain) was sequenced within a study of shared clonotypes between healthy human individuals. The overall study: Per donor, CD8 memory used one plate, CD8 naive used two, CD4 memory used three and CD4 naive used three. Study-wide results and limits: In contrast to clonotypes shared by all four donors, non-shared clonotypes had lower generation probabilities.

In regard to this clone: Its antigen is unidentified.

Produced via immunoSEQ multiplex PCR; TCRdb's table is partial and in-frame only. The data contain 2 million to 2.5 million clones, 80% to 95% of them singletons. CDR3 length: 16 amino acids. Trimming stripped 4 bases from V and 2 bases from J, with 15 bases between. CDR1 LNHDA and CDR2 SQIVND come from the germline V gene (reference sequence). The chain carries TRBV19 and TRBJ1-5; D gene uncertain. The sample comprised naive CD4+ T cells from PBMCs. The subset: CD45RA+ positively selected. The sequence was collected from a young man in good health. Some clones in this sample may be carry-over from other donors' samples. Written as DNA, the CDR3 is TGTGCCAGTAGTACCCGACCCGACGTGGGCAATCAGCCCCAGCATTTT. Amino acid sequence: CASSTRPDVGNQPQHF.